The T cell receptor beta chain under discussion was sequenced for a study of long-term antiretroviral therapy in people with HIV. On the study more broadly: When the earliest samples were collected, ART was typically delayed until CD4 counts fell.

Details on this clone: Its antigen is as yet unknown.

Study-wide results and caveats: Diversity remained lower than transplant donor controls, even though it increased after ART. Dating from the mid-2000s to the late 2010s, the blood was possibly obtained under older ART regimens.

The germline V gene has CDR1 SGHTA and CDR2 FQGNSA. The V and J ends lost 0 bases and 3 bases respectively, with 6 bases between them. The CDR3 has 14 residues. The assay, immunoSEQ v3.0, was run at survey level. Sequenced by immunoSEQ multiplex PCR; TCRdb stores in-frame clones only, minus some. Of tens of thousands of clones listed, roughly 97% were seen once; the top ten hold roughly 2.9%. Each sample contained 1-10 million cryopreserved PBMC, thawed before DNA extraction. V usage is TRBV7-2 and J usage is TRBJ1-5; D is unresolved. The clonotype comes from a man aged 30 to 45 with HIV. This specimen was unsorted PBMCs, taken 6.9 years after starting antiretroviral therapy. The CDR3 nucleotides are TGTGCCAGCAGCTTAGCGGGGTTCAATCAGCCCCAGCATTTT. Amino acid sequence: CASSLAGFNQPQHF.